Given below is one T cell receptor beta chain in context. TCRdb fed the RT-PCR reads into MiXCR, producing one record per CDR3 protein. Found here are more than 850,000 distinct CDR3 sequences, more than 15% of them singletons; the top ten hold roughly 6%. These data come from a study of patients and donors after allogeneic stem cell transplantation. The CDR3 is 13 residues long. V dropped 3 bases and J dropped 6 bases, with 12 bases sitting between them. Germline values: CDR1 SGHRS, CDR2 YFSETQ. The TCR was taken from a human donor who was either an allogeneic HSCT recipient or a stem cell or donor lymphocyte infusion donor (not recorded which). It is not recorded whose cells these are; they may come from a transplant donor. Sequencing was done on a sample of blood, either unsorted or a sorted T cell fraction (not recorded which). The J gene is TRBJ1-2, the V gene TRBV5-1; D unclear. The CDR3 bases are TGCGCCAGCAGCTCGGATGAGGGAGATGGCTACACCTTC. It codes for CASSSDEGDGYTF.